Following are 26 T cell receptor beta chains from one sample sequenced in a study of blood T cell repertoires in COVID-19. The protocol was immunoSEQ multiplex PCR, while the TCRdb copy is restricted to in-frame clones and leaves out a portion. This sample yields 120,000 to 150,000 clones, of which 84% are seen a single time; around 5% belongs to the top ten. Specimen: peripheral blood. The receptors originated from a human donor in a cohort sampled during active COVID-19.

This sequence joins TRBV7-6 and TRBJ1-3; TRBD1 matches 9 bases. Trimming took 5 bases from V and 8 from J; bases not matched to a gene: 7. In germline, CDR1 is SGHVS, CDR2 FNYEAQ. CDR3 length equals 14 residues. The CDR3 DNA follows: TGTGCCAGCAGCCCCAGGACAGGGGTGGACACCATATATTTT. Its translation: CASSPRTGVDTIYF.

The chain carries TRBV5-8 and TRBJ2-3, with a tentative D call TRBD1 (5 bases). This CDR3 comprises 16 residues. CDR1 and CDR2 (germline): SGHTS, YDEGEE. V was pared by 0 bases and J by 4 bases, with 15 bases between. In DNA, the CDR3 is TGTGCCAGCAGCTTGGGACGGACACCGGCGGCAGATACGCAGTATTTT. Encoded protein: CASSLGRTPAADTQYF.

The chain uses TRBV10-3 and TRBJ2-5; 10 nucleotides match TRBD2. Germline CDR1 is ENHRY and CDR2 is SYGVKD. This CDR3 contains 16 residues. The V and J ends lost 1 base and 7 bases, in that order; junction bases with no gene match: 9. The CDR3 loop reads CAISEFLAGDLGTQYF. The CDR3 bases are TGTGCCATCAGTGAGTTTCTAGCGGGAGATTTAGGGACCCAGTACTTC.

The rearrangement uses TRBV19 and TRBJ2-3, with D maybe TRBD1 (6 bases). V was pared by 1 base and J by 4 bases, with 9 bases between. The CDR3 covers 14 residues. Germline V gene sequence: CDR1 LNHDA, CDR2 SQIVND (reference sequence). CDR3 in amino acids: CASSIGGGPDTQYF. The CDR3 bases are TGTGCCAGTAGTATAGGTGGGGGCCCAGATACGCAGTATTTT.

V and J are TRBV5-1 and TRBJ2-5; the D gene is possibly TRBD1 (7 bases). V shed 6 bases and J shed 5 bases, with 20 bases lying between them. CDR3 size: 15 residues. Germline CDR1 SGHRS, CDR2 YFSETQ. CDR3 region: CASNRLGGGDETQYF. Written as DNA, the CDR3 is TGCGCCAGCAACCGTTTAGGAGGGGGCGATGAGACCCAGTACTTC.

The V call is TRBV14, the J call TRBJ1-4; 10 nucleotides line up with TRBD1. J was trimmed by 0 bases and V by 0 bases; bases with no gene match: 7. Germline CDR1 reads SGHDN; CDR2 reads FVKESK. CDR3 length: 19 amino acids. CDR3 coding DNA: TGTGCCAGCAGCCAAGAGACAGGGGGCCTTCCGGCAACTAATGAAAAACTGTTTTTT. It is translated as CASSQETGGLPATNEKLFF.

This CDR3 is CASRPGGGTEAFF. The CDR3 DNA is TGTGCCAGCAGACCCGGGGGGGGCACTGAAGCTTTCTTT. The chain recombines TRBV6-5 with TRBJ1-1, with a tentative D call TRBD1 (5 bases). V lost 6 bases and J 4 bases, leaving 12 bases between the germline ends. Germline V gives CDR1 MNHEY, CDR2 SVGAGI. The length of the CDR3 is 13 residues.

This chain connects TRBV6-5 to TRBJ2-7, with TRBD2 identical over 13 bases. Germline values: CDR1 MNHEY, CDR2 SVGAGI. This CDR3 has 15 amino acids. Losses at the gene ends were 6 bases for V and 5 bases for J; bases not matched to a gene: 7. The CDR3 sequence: CASSTLAGGFHEQYV. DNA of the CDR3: TGTGCCAGCAGCACACTAGCGGGAGGGTTCCACGAGCAGTACGTC.

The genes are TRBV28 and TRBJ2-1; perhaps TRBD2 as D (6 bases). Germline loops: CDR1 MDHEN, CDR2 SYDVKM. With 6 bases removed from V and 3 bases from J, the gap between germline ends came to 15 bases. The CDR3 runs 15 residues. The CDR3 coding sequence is TGTGCCAGCAGCCCGATGAGGACTATCTACAATGAGCAGTTCTTC. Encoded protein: CASSPMRTIYNEQFF.

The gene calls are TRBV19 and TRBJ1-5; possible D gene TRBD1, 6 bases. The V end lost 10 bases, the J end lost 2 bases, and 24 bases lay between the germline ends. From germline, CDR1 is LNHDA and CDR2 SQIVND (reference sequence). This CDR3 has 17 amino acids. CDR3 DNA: TGTGCCACCGACTCCGGTGACAGGTCTTTGGGCAATCAGCCCCAGCATTTT. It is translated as CATDSGDRSLGNQPQHF.

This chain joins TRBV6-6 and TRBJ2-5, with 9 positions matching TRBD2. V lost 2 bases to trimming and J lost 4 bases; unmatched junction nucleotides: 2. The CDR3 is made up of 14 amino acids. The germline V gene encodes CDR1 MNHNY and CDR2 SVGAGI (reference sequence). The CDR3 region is CASSYGLARETQYF. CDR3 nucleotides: TGTGCCAGCAGTTACGGACTAGCGCGAGAGACCCAGTACTTC.

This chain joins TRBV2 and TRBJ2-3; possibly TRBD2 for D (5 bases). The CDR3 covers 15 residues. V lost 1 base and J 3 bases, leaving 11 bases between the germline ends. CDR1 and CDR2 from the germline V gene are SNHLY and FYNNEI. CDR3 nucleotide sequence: TGTGCCAGCAGTGAAGAGGCTAGCCAAACAGATACGCAGTATTTT. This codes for CASSEEASQTDTQYF.

The CDR3 DNA reads as TGTGCCAGCAGCAAATCAGCAGGGCACACCGGGGAGCTGTTTTTT. This gives the protein CASSKSAGHTGELFF. The chain is built from TRBV21-1 and TRBJ2-2; the table gives TRBD1 as D, unverified against the DNA. TRBV21-1 is a pseudogene segment. The CDR3 extends over 15 amino acids.

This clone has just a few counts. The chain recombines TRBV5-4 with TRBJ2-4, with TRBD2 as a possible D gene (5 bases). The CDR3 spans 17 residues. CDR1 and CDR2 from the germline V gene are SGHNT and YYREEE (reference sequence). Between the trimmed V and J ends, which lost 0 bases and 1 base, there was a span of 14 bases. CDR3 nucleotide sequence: TGTGCCAGCAGCTTGGCCTTATTCGGGATGGCCAAAAACATTCAGTACTTC. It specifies CASSLALFGMAKNIQYF.

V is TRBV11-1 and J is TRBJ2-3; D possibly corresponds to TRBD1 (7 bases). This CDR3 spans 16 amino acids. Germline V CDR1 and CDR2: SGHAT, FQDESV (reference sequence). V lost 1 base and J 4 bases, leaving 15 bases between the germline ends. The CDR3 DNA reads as TGTGCCAGCAGCTTAGTGGAGGGGGCCACGTCAGATACGCAGTATTTT. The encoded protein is CASSLVEGATSDTQYF.

Here the CDR3 DNA reads TGTGCCAGCAGACAGGGGGCGTCTGGGGCCAACGTCCTGACTTTC. Protein: CASRQGASGANVLTF. J is TRBJ2-6 and V is TRBV2; 9 bases are shared with TRBD1. The CDR3 is made up of 15 amino acids. Unmatched junction bases numbered 1, after V lost 6 bases and J lost 1 base. Germline-derived CDR1 and CDR2 are SNHLY and FYNNEI.

The CDR3 spells CASSPGQERNQPQHF. CDR3 bases: TGTGCCAGCAGCCCTGGACAGGAGCGCAATCAGCCCCAGCATTTT. This sequence joins TRBV5-4 and TRBJ1-5; TRBD1 matches at 7 bases. The CDR3 is made up of 15 amino acids. J was trimmed by 2 bases and V by 4 bases; bases with no gene match: 6. The V gene's germline CDR1 is SGHNT and CDR2 YYREEE (reference sequence).

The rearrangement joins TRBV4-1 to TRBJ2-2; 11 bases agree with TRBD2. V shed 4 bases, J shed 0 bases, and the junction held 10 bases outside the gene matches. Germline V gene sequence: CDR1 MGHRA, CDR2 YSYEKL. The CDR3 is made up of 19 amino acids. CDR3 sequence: CASSPWVAGGNANTGELFF. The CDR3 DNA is TGCGCCAGCAGCCCTTGGGTAGCGGGGGGGAACGCGAACACCGGGGAGCTGTTTTTT.

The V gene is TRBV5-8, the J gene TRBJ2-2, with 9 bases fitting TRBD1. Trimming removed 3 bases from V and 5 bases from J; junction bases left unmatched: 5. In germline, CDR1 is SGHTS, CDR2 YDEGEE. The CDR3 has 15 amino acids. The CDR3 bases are TGTGCCAGCAGCTCCGGGACAGGGCCAACCGGGGAGCTGTTTTTT. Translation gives CASSSGTGPTGELFF.

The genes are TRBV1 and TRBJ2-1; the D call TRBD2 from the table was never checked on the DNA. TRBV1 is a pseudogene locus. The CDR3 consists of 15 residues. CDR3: CTSSHPRGHWNEQFF. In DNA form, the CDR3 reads TGCACCAGCAGCCACCCGCGGGGGCATTGGAATGAGCAGTTCTTC.

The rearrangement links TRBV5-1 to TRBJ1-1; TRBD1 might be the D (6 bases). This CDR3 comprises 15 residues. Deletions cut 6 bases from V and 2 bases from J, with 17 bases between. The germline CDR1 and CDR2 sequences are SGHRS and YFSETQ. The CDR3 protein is CASMAGVSPNTEAFF. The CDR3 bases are TGCGCCAGCATGGCAGGGGTTTCACCAAACACTGAAGCTTTCTTT. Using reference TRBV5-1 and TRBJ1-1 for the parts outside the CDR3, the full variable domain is KAGVTQTPRYLIKTRGQQVTLSCSPISGHRSVSWYQQTPGQGLQFLFEYFSETQRNKGNFPGRFSGRQFSNSRSEMNVSTLELGDSALYLCASMAGVSPNTEAFFGQGTRLTVV.

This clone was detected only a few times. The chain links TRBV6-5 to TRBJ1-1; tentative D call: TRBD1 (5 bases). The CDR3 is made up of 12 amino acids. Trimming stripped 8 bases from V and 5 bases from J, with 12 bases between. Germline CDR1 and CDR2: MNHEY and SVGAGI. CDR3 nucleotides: TGTGCCAGCGGGGGGGGAGAGACTGAAGCTTTCTTT. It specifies CASGGGETEAFF.

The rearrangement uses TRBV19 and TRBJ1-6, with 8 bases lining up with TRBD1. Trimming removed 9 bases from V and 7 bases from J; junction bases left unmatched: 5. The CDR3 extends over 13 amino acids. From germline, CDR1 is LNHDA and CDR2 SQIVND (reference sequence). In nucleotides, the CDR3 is TGTGCCAGCAACCGGGACAGGAATTCACCCCTCCACTTT. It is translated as CASNRDRNSPLHF.

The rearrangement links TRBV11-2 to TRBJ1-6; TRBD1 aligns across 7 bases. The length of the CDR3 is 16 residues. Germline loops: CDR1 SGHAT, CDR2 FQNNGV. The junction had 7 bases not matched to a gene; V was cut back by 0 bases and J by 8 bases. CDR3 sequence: CASSLDRVTGYSPLHF. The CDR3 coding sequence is TGTGCCAGCAGCTTAGATCGGGTGACAGGGTATTCACCCCTCCACTTT.

The chain's CDR3 is CASSLDFGSGNTIYF. The CDR3 nucleotides read TGTGCCAGCAGCTTAGATTTCGGGAGTGGAAACACCATATATTTT. The chain joins TRBV11-2 to TRBJ1-3; D gene unclear. Germline loops: CDR1 SGHAT, CDR2 FQNNGV. This CDR3 region has 15 residues. Trimming removed 0 bases at V and 3 bases at J, with 9 bases between.

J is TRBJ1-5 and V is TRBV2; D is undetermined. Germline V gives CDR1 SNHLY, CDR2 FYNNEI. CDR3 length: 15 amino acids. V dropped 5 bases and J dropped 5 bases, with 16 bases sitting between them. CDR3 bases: TGTGCCAGCAGTCGGCGGGCAGTCCCACATCAGCCCCAGCATTTT. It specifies CASSRRAVPHQPQHF. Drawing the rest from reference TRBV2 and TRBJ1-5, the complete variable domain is EPEVTQTPSHQVTQMGQEVILRCVPISNHLYFYWYRQILGQKVEFLVSFYNNEISEKSEIFDDQFSVERPDGSNFTLKIRSTKLEDSAMYFCASSRRAVPHQPQHFGDGTRLSIL.